Shown below are 29 T cell receptor beta chains from a single sample sequenced in a study of response to subunit inactivated influenza vaccine. TCRdb re-called the RT-PCR reads with MiXCR, one entry per CDR3 protein. The repertoire includes about half a million distinct CDR3 sequences, approximately 9.9% of them detected once, and approximately 12% sits in the top ten. Source: PBMCs from blood, taken around seven weeks after vaccination. These TCRs come from a man aged 50 to 59 who received an inactivated influenza vaccine.

This clonotype came up many times. The chain combines TRBV12-3 or TRBV12-4 with TRBJ1-5, with D possibly being TRBD1 (5 bases). The CDR3 contains 16 residues. The V and J ends lost 5 bases and 4 bases respectively, with 18 bases between them. CDR3 region: CASSPPGLSLNQPQHF. CDR3 coding DNA: TGTGCCAGCAGTCCCCCGGGGCTTTCCCTTAATCAGCCCCAGCATTTT.

The CDR3 DNA is TGTGCCATCAGTGAGCTCCGGGATACGCAGTATTTT. This encodes CAISELRDTQYF. The chain combines TRBV10-3 with TRBJ2-3; no reliable D call. Per the germline V gene, CDR1 is ENHRY and CDR2 is SYGVKD. The CDR3 consists of 12 residues. Deletions cut 2 bases from V and 6 bases from J, with 6 bases between.

This clonotype was seen only a few times. The chain couples TRBV4-2 to TRBJ1-2; D remains ambiguous. The CDR3 runs 16 residues. Trimming took 0 bases from V and 3 from J, leaving 14 bases between them. Germline CDR1 LGHNA, CDR2 YNFKEQ. DNA of the CDR3: TGTGCCAGCAGCCAAGATGGCACAAGCATGGACTATGGCTACACCTTC. It is translated as CASSQDGTSMDYGYTF.

The chain carries TRBV5-6 and TRBJ2-1; possibly TRBD2 for D (5 bases). CDR3 length: 15 residues. The germline CDR1 and CDR2 sequences are SGHDT and YYEEEE. V was trimmed by 4 bases and J by 2 bases, leaving 13 bases between them. The CDR3 reads CASSSGPSTYNEQFF. CDR3 bases: TGTGCCAGCAGCAGCGGACCGAGCACCTACAATGAGCAGTTCTTC. Complete variable domain (other parts from reference TRBV5-6 and TRBJ2-1): DAGVTQSPTHLIKTRGQQVTLRCSPKSGHDTVSWYQQALGQGPQFIFQYYEEEERQRGNFPDRFSGHQFPNYSSELNVNALLLGDSALYLCASSSGPSTYNEQFFGPGTRLTVL.

A few counts support this clonotype. The chain carries TRBV19 and TRBJ2-1, with TRBD2 identical over 9 bases. The length of the CDR3 is 16 residues. The V gene's germline CDR1 is LNHDA and CDR2 SQIVND (reference sequence). Trimming cost V 3 bases and J 7 bases; bases outside gene matches: 10. The CDR3 DNA follows: TGTGCCAGTAGTATCCCGGGTCTAGCGGGATGGAATGAGCAGTTCTTC. This gives the protein CASSIPGLAGWNEQFF.

V and J are TRBV6-2 or TRBV6-3 and TRBJ2-1, with D possibly TRBD2 on 5 matching bases. The CDR3 length is 13 residues. Trimming removed 4 bases at V and 7 bases at J, with 11 bases between. Germline values: CDR1 MNHEY, CDR2 SVGEGT. CDR3 DNA sequence: TGTGCCAGCAGTTCCCGTACGGGGAATGAGCAGTTCTTC. Translation: CASSSRTGNEQFF.

J is TRBJ2-2 and V is TRBV28; 12 bases are shared with TRBD2. The CDR3 is 17 amino acids. Trimming took 6 bases from V and 4 from J; bases not matched to a gene: 9. CDR1 MDHEN and CDR2 SYDVKM come from the germline V gene. The CDR3 bases are TGTGCCAGCAGCTACCTAGCGGGAGGGCCTGGCACCGGGGAGCTGTTTTTT. This translates into CASSYLAGGPGTGELFF.

J is TRBJ2-7 and V is TRBV20-1; D is perhaps TRBD1 or TRBD2 (5 bases each). Trimming took off 6 bases at V and 1 base at J, with 13 bases between the two ends. The germline V gene has CDR1 DFQATT and CDR2 SNEGSKA (reference sequence). This CDR3 has 13 residues. The DNA for the CDR3 is TGCAGTGCGGGGTCAGGGAGATCCTACGAGCAGTACTTC. This encodes CSAGSGRSYEQYF.

In its sample, this clonotype was seen many times. J is TRBJ2-6 and V is TRBV11-2, with unresolved D. Germline-derived CDR1 and CDR2 are SGHAT and FQNNGV. This CDR3 has 15 residues. Trimming took off 1 base at V and 4 bases at J, with 8 bases between the two ends. The CDR3 region is CASSLGRSGANVLTF. The CDR3 nucleotides read TGTGCCAGCAGCTTAGGACGGTCCGGGGCCAACGTCCTGACTTTC.

The chain is built from TRBV5-1 and TRBJ2-7; 7 positions match TRBD2. Germline V gene sequence: CDR1 SGHRS, CDR2 YFSETQ. The CDR3 sequence is 15 residues long. V shed 2 bases, J shed 4 bases, and the junction held 9 bases outside the gene matches. CDR3 bases: TGCGCCAGCAGCTTAGCTAGCGGAACCGGTTACGAGCAGTACTTC. As protein: CASSLASGTGYEQYF.

This clonotype was seen only a few times. This chain joins TRBV9 and TRBJ2-1; 11 positions match TRBD2. The germline CDR1 and CDR2 sequences are SGDLS and YYNGEE. The CDR3 has 15 residues. The ends lost 0 bases at V and 9 bases at J; junction bases unmatched: 5. CDR3 bases: TGTGCCAGCAGCGTAGACGGGACTAGCGGAGCTGAGCAGTTCTTC. It codes for CASSVDGTSGAEQFF.

This clonotype has more than one count but fewer than ten. This rearrangement joins TRBV29-1 to TRBJ2-7; D may match TRBD1 or TRBD2 (5 bases each). Trimming pared 6 bases from V and 2 bases from J, leaving 23 bases between. CDR3 length: 16 residues. The germline gives CDR1 SQVTM, CDR2 ANQGSEA. CDR3 in DNA: TGCAGCGTCCAAGGACTGGGGGACCCGACTACCTACGAGCAGTACTTC. Translating it yields CSVQGLGDPTTYEQYF.

This clonotype was picked up many times. This chain uses TRBV5-1 with TRBJ1-2; D gene uncertain. The CDR3 has 11 residues. V shed 3 bases and J shed 2 bases, with 2 bases lying between them. Germline CDR1 is SGHRS and CDR2 is YFSETQ. This CDR3 reads CASSSNYGYTF. The CDR3 nucleotides read TGCGCCAGCAGCTCGAACTATGGCTACACCTTC.

The rearrangement joins TRBV20-1 to TRBJ2-7; 10 nucleotides agree with TRBD1. With 2 bases clipped from V and 4 bases from J, the junction kept 5 bases outside the gene matches. CDR3 length: 14 residues. CDR1 DFQATT and CDR2 SNEGSKA come from the germline V gene (reference sequence). The CDR3 loop reads CSARHRDRGYEQYF. DNA for the CDR3: TGCAGTGCTAGACACCGGGACAGGGGTTACGAGCAGTACTTC.

This clonotype was counted at least ten times. This chain links TRBV7-3 with TRBJ2-7, with D maybe TRBD1 (5 bases). CDR1 is SGHTA and CDR2 is FQGTGA in the germline V gene. The CDR3 is 13 residues long. V gave up 5 bases and J gave up 5 bases, with 13 bases separating them. The CDR3 is CASSPRDGDEQYF. In DNA form, the CDR3 reads TGTGCCAGCAGCCCCAGGGATGGGGACGAGCAGTACTTC. The full variable domain, rest sourced from reference TRBV7-3 and TRBJ2-7, is GAGVSQTPSNKVTEKGKYVELRCDPISGHTALYWYRQSLGQGPEFLIYFQGTGAADDSGLPNDRFFAVRPEGSVSTLKIQRTERGDSAVYLCASSPRDGDEQYFGPGTRLTVT.

This clonotype occurred many times. This chain links TRBV20-1 with TRBJ2-1; TRBD2 matches 9 bases. The V segment lost 0 bases and the J segment 5 bases; nucleotides outside the gene matches: 8. The CDR3 extends over 16 amino acids. The germline CDR1 and CDR2 sequences are DFQATT and SNEGSKA (reference sequence). This CDR3 is CSARDPTSGGNNEQFF. The CDR3 region has the DNA TGCAGTGCTAGAGACCCGACTAGCGGAGGGAACAATGAGCAGTTCTTC.

This clonotype was detected many times. The chain uses TRBV5-6 and TRBJ2-5; D gene ambiguous. This CDR3 region has 13 residues. V dropped 4 bases and J dropped 2 bases, with 9 bases sitting between them. Germline CDR1 is SGHDT and CDR2 is YYEEEE. CDR3: CASSHTNQETQYF. The CDR3 bases are TGTGCCAGCAGCCACACGAATCAAGAGACCCAGTACTTC.

This chain connects TRBV20-1 to TRBJ1-2; 10 nucleotides align to TRBD1. In germline, CDR1 is DFQATT, CDR2 SNEGSKA (reference sequence). This CDR3 is 14 amino acids long. With V trimmed by 4 bases and J by 7 bases, 9 bases remained unmatched. The CDR3 spells CSAILGTGERGYTF. DNA of the CDR3: TGCAGTGCTATCTTAGGGACAGGGGAACGTGGCTACACCTTC.

There are a few counts of this clonotype. The genes are TRBV4-2 and TRBJ2-2; D remains unclear. The CDR3 is 14 residues long. Per the germline V gene, CDR1 is LGHNA and CDR2 is YNFKEQ. V was shortened by 0 bases and J by 4 bases, with 6 bases between the two germline ends. CDR3 residues: CASSQEGFTGELFF. DNA for the CDR3: TGTGCCAGCAGCCAAGAGGGGTTCACCGGGGAGCTGTTTTTT.

This clonotype turned up a few times. The J gene is TRBJ1-6, the V gene TRBV5-1; 7 bases match TRBD1. V lost 4 bases and J lost 10; bases outside the gene matches: 8. From germline, CDR1 is SGHRS and CDR2 YFSETQ. The CDR3 spans 14 residues. The DNA for the CDR3 is TGCGCCAGCAGCCAAAGACAGGGAACATCACCCCTCCACTTT. Residues: CASSQRQGTSPLHF.

This clonotype was seen more than once but under ten times. The chain links TRBV27 to TRBJ2-6; 11 bases map to TRBD1. Trimming removed 5 bases from V and 0 bases from J; junction bases left unmatched: 9. Germline V gene data show CDR1 as MNHEY and CDR2 as SMNVEV (reference sequence). The CDR3 loop spans 19 amino acids. The CDR3 loop is CASSPGTGGFSSGANVLTF. The CDR3 bases are TGTGCCAGCAGTCCCGGGACAGGGGGTTTTAGCTCTGGGGCCAACGTCCTGACTTTC.

CDR3 amino acids: CSARDSENYGYTF. DNA for the CDR3: TGCAGTGCTAGAGATTCAGAGAACTATGGCTACACCTTC. The chain employs TRBV20-1 and TRBJ1-2, with unresolved D. The CDR3 length is 13 residues. CDR1 DFQATT and CDR2 SNEGSKA come from the germline V gene (reference sequence). Trimming left V 0 bases short and J 2 bases short, with 7 bases between.

The CDR3 coding sequence is TGCGCCAGCAGCTTTAGGACTCCGCTCGATGAGCAGTTCTTC. Translating it yields CASSFRTPLDEQFF. This rearrangement joins TRBV5-1 to TRBJ2-1, with a tentative D call TRBD2 (5 bases). Trimming pared 2 bases from V and 8 bases from J, leaving 14 bases between. Germline loops: CDR1 SGHRS, CDR2 YFSETQ. This CDR3 region has 14 residues.

The J gene is TRBJ2-3, the V gene TRBV5-1; D remains ambiguous. The CDR3 runs to 16 residues. The germline V gene has CDR1 SGHRS and CDR2 YFSETQ. With 0 bases removed from V and 3 bases from J, the gap between germline ends came to 14 bases. The CDR3 region has the DNA TGCGCCAGCAGCTTGGATTGGCGGCGATCAACAGATACGCAGTATTTT. Amino acid sequence: CASSLDWRRSTDTQYF.

The J gene is TRBJ2-7, the V gene TRBV20-1; 9 bases fit TRBD2. The CDR3 runs to 14 residues. From germline, CDR1 is DFQATT and CDR2 SNEGSKA (reference sequence). V lost 5 bases and J lost 3; bases outside the gene matches: 8. The CDR3 DNA reads as TGCAGTGCTCAGCGGGGGGCATGGGGCTACGAGCAGTACTTC. Amino acids: CSAQRGAWGYEQYF.

This clonotype was counted at least ten times. The V gene is TRBV29-1, the J gene TRBJ2-1; a weak D match, TRBD1 (9 bases). There are 14 residues in the CDR3. Germline V gene lookup returns CDR1 SQVTM and CDR2 ANQGSEA. V was clipped by 5 bases and J by 6 bases, with 17 bases between them. The CDR3 DNA reads as TGCAGCGTTCTCCGGGAGGGACAGGGCAATGAGCAGTTCTTC. Protein product: CSVLREGQGNEQFF.

The V gene is TRBV27, the J gene TRBJ2-1; no clear D. From germline, CDR1 is MNHEY and CDR2 SMNVEV (reference sequence). The ends were cut back, 4 bases at V and 0 bases at J, with 10 bases in the middle. The CDR3 runs 15 residues. The CDR3: CASSSDIRSYNEQFF. The CDR3 nucleotides are TGTGCCAGCAGTTCCGACATTCGCTCCTACAATGAGCAGTTCTTC.

This clonotype was seen at least ten times. The chain joins TRBV5-1 to TRBJ2-7; D is uncertain. Trimming removed 5 bases from V and 5 bases from J, with 8 bases in between. In germline, CDR1 is SGHRS, CDR2 YFSETQ. This CDR3 region has 11 residues. Here the CDR3 DNA reads TGCGCCAGCAGTACCCTTGACGAGCAGTACTTC. Its translation is CASSTLDEQYF.

The V gene is TRBV21-1, the J gene TRBJ2-5; the table's D call TRBD1 went unverified against the DNA. TRBV21-1 constitutes a pseudogene. This CDR3 spans 18 amino acids. The CDR3 region is CASSKDITGGLGQETQYF. For the CDR3, the DNA is TGTGCCAGCAGCAAAGATATAACAGGGGGCTTGGGCCAAGAGACCCAGTACTTC.